This T cell receptor (beta chain) was obtained from a study of Ad26.COV2.S vaccination and SARS-CoV-2 variants. For the study at large: A COV1001 Ad26.COV2.S trial-arm participant provided the sample. Administration of Ad26.COV2.S was intramuscular, either once or twice 56 days apart.

General study findings and limits: Among vaccine recipients, spike-specific TCR breadth exceeded that of placebo recipients.

As for this clone: Its antigen is still unknown.

Stated treatment: about 20 received Ad26.COV2.S at low or high dose, single or two shots; about 5 received placebo; per-sample allocation not given. Specimens were obtained on day 63 following the first vaccine or placebo injection. In Boston, the donor was an adult between 18-55 years of age. Only in-frame clones appear in the TCRdb table, and some are missing; sequencing was by immunoSEQ multiplex PCR. The sample records about 350,000 clones, about 85% being singletons. The CDR3 contains 14 residues. Germline loops: CDR1 SNHLY, CDR2 FYNNEI. Trimming took off 0 bases at V and 5 bases at J, with 10 bases between the two ends.

This sequence originates from a person aged 18-60 years who received the Ad26.COV2.S COVID-19 vaccine or a placebo. The chain uses TRBV2 and TRBJ1-2; a weak D match, TRBD1 (5 bases). Sequences were derived from peripheral blood, sampled in a trial of Ad26.COV2.S vaccine versus placebo. For the CDR3, the DNA is TGTGCCAGCAGTGAAGCCATTACAGGATATGGCTACACCTTC. Translating gives CASSEAITGYGYTF.